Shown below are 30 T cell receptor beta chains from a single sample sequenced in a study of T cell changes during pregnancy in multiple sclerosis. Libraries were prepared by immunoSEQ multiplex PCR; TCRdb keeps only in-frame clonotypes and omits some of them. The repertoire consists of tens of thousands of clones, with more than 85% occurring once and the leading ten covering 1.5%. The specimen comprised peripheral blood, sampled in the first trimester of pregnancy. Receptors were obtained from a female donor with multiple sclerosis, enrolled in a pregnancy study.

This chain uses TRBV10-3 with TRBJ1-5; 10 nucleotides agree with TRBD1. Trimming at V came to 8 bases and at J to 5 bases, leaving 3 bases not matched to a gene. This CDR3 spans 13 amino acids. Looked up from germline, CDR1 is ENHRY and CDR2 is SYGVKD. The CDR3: CAIGTGEYQPQHF. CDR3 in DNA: TGTGCCATCGGGACAGGGGAGTATCAGCCCCAGCATTTT.

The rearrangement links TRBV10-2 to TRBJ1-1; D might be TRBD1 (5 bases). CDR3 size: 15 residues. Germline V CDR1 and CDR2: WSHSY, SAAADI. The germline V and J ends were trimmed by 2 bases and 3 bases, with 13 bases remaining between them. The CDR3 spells CASSEDGGRDTEAFF. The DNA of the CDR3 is TGCGCCAGCAGTGAGGACGGGGGTCGGGACACTGAAGCTTTCTTT.

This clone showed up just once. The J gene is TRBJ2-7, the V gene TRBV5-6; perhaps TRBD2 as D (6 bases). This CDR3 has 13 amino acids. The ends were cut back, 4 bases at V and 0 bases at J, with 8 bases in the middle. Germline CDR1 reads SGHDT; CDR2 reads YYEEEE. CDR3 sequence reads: CASSKLASYEQYF. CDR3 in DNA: TGTGCCAGCAGCAAACTAGCCTCCTACGAGCAGTACTTC.

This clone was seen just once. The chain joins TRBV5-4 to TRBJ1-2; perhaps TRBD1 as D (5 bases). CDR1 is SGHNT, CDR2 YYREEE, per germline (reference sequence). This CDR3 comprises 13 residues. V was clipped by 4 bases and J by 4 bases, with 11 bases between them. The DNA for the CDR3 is TGTGCCAGCAGCCCCGGGGGGGTCTATGGCTACACCTTC. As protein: CASSPGGVYGYTF.

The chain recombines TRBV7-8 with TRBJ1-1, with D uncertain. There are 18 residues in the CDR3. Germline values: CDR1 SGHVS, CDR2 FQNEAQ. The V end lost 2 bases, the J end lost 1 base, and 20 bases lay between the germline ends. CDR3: CASSLRSLRGGTNTEAFF. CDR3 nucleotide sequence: TGTGCCAGCAGCTTACGTTCTCTGCGGGGAGGAACGAACACTGAAGCTTTCTTT.

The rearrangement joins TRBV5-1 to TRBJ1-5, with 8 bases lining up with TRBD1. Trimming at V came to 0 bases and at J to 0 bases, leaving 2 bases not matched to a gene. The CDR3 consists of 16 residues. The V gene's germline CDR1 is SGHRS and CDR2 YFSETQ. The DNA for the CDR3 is TGCGCCAGCAGCTTGGGGACAGGGATTAGCAATCAGCCCCAGCATTTT. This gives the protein CASSLGTGISNQPQHF.

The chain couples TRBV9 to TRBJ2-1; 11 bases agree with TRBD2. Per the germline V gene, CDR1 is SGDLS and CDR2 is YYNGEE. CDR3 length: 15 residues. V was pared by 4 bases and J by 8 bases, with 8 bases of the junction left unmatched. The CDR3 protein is CASSYSGTSGDEQFF. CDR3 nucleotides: TGTGCCAGCAGCTACTCGGGGACTAGCGGTGATGAGCAGTTCTTC. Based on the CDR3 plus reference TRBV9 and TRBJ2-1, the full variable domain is DSGVTQTPKHLITATGQRVTLRCSPRSGDLSVYWYQQSLDQGLQFLIQYYNGEERAKGNILERFSAQQFPDLHSELNLSSLELGDSALYFCASSYSGTSGDEQFFGPGTRLTVL.

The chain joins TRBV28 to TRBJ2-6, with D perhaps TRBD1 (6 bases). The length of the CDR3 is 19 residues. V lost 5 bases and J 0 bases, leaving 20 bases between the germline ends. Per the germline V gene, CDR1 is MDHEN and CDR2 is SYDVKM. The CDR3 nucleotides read TGTGCCAGCAGTACCAACCGGGACAAGGAAGGCTCTGGGGCCAACGTCCTGACTTTC. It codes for CASSTNRDKEGSGANVLTF.

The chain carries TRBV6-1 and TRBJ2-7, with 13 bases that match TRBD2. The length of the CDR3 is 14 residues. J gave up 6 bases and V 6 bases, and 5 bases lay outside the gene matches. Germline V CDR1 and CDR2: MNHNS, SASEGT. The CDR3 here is CASSARLAGGEQYF. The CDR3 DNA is TGTGCCAGCAGCGCAAGACTAGCGGGAGGCGAGCAGTACTTC.

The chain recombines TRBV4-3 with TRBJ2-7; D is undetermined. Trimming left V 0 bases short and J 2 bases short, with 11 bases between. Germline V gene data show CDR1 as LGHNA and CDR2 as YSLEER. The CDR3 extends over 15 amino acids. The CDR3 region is CASSQDWLRTYEQYF. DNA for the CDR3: TGCGCCAGCAGCCAAGACTGGCTTCGTACCTACGAGCAGTACTTC.

The chain's CDR3 is CASSQSSGRAGETQYF. The CDR3 DNA follows: TGTGCCAGCAGCCAATCTAGCGGGAGAGCGGGAGAGACCCAGTACTTC. The chain employs TRBV4-2 and TRBJ2-5; 10 nucleotides match TRBD2. Losses at the gene ends were 2 bases for V and 4 bases for J; bases not matched to a gene: 7. The germline gives CDR1 LGHNA, CDR2 YNFKEQ. The CDR3 is made up of 16 amino acids.

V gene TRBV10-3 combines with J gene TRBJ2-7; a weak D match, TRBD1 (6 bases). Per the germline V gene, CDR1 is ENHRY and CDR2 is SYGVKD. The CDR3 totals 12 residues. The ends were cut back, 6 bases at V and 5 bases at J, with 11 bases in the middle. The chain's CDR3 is CAIRQQGNEQYF. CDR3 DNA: TGTGCCATCAGGCAGCAGGGGAACGAGCAGTACTTC.

CDR3: CASKEGAGYTF. The CDR3 coding sequence is TGTGCCAGTAAGGAGGGGGCTGGCTACACCTTC. The genes are TRBV19 and TRBJ1-2; 7 nucleotides line up with TRBD1. The trim removed 7 bases at V and 7 bases at J, leaving 3 bases unmatched. The CDR3 is 11 residues long. Germline loops: CDR1 LNHDA, CDR2 SQIVND (reference sequence).

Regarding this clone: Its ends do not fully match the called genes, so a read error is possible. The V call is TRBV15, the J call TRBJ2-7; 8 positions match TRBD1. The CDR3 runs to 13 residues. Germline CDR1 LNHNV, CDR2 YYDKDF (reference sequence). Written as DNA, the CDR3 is TGTGCCACCAGCGGAGACAGGGGCTACGAGCAGTACTTC. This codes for CATSGDRGYEQYF.

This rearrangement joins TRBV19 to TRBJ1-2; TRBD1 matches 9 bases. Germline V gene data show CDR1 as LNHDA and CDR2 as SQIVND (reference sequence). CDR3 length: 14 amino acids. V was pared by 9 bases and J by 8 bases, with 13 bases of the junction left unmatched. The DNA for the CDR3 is TGTGCCAGCCTCCGGGACAGGGCCGGATTCGGCTACACCTTC. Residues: CASLRDRAGFGYTF.

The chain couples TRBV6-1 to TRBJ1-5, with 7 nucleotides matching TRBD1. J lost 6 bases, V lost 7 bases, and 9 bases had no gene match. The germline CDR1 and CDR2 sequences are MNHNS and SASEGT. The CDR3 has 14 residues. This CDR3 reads CASNIVQGPQPQHF. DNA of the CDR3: TGTGCCAGCAACATAGTACAGGGGCCTCAGCCCCAGCATTTT.

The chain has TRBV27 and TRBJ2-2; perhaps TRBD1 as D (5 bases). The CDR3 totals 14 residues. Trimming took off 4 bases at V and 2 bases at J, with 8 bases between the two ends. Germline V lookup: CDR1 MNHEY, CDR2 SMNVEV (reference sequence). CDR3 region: CASSWGANTGELFF. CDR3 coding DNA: TGTGCCAGCAGTTGGGGCGCCAACACCGGGGAGCTGTTTTTT.

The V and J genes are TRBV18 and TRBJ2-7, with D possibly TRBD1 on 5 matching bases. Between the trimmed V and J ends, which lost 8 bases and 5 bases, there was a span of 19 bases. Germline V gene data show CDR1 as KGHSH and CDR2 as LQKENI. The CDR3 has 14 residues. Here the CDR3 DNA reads TGTGCCAGCCAGCCGCCAGGGCCAAGGAACGAGCAGTACTTC. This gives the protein CASQPPGPRNEQYF.

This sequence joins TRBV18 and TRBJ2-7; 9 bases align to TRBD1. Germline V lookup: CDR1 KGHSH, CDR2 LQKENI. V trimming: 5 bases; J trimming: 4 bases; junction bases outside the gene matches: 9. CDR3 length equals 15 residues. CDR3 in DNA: TGTGCCAGCTCATCCGGGACAGGGAAGGTGTACGAGCAGTACTTC. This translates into CASSSGTGKVYEQYF.

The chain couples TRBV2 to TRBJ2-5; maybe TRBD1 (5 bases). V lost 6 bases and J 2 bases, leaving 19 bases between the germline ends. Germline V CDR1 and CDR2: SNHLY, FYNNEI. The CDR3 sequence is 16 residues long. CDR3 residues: CASRTILRQLQETQYF. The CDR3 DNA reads TGTGCCAGCAGAACCATACTCCGACAGCTACAAGAGACCCAGTACTTC.

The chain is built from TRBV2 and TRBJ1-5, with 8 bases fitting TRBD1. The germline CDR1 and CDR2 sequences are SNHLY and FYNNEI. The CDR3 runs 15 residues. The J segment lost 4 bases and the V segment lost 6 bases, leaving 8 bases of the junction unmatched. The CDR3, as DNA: TGTGCCAGCAGCGCGACAGGGGCGCCGAATCAGCCCCAGCATTTT. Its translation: CASSATGAPNQPQHF.

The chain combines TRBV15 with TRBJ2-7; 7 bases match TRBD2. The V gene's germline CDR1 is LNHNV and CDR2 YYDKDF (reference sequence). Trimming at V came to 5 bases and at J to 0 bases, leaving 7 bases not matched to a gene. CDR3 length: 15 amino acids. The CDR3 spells CATSVQRGSSYEQYF. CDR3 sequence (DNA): TGTGCCACCAGCGTTCAGCGGGGCTCCTCCTACGAGCAGTACTTC.

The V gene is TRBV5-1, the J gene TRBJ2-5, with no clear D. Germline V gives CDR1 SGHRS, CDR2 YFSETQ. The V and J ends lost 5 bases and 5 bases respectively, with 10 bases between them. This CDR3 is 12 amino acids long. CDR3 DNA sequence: TGCGCCAGCAGTTATAGTCCGGAGACCCAGTACTTC. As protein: CASSYSPETQYF.

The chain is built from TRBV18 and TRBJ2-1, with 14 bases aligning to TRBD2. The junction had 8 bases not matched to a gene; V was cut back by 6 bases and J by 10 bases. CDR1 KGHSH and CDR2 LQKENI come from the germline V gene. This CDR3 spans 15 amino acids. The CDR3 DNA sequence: TGTGCCAGCTCCTTGGGGACTAGCGGGAGTGGGGAGCAGTTCTTC. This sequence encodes CASSLGTSGSGEQFF.

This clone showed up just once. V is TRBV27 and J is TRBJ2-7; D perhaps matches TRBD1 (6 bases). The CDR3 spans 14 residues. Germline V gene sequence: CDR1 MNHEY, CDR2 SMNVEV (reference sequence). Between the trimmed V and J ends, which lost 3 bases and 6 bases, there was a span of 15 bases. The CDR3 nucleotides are TGTGCCAGCAGTTTGAAACAGGGTCGGCTCGAGCAGTACTTC. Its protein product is CASSLKQGRLEQYF.

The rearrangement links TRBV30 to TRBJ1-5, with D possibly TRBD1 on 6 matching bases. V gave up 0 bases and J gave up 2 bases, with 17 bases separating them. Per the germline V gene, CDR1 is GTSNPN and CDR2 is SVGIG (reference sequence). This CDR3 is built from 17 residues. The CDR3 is CAWSVRSGRGGNQPQHF. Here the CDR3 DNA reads TGTGCCTGGAGTGTACGGTCGGGCAGGGGTGGCAATCAGCCCCAGCATTTT. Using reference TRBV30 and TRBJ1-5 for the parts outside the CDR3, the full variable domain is SQTIHQWPATLVQPVGSPLSLECTVEGTSNPNLYWYRQAAGRGLQLLFYSVGIGQISSEVPQNLSASRPQDRQFILSSKKLLLSDSGFYLCAWSVRSGRGGNQPQHFGDGTRLSIL.

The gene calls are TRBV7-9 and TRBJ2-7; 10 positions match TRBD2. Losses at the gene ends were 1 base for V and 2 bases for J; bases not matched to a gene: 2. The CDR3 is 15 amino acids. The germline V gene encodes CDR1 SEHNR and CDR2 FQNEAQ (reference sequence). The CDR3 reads CASSLGTSGTYEQYF. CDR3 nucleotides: TGTGCCAGCAGCTTAGGGACTAGCGGCACCTACGAGCAGTACTTC.

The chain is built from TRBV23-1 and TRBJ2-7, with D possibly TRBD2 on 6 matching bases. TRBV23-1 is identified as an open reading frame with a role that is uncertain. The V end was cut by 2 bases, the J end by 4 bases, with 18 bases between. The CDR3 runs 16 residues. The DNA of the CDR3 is TGCGCCAGCAGTCAAAAGGTCGGGGCGGGACTTTACGAGCAGTACTTC. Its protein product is CASSQKVGAGLYEQYF.

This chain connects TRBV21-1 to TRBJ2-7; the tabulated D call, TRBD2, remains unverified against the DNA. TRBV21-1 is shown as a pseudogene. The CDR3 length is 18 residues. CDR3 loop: CASSKDGGGRAIIDEQYF. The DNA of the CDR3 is TGTGCCAGCAGCAAAGATGGGGGCGGGAGGGCCATAATTGACGAGCAGTACTTC.

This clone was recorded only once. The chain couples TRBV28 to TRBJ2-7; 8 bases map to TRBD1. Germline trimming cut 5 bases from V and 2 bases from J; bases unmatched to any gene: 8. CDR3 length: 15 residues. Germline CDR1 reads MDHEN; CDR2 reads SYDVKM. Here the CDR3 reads CASSAGTGHAYEQYF. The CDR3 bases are TGTGCCAGCAGTGCCGGGACAGGTCATGCCTACGAGCAGTACTTC.